The sequence of this T cell receptor beta chain was determined in a study of blood T cell repertoires in COVID-19. On the study more broadly: The origin of the acute and convalescent COVID-19 samples was the United States, Italy and Spain. From T cells, B-cell-depleted T cells, or PBMCs came the material, which was cDNA or gDNA.

Per germline, CDR1 SGHAT and CDR2 FQNNGV. The CDR3 spans 18 residues. Trimming cost V 1 base and J 1 base, with 14 bases left between them. Profiling relied on immunoSEQ multiplex PCR, and the TCRdb table lists in-frame clones only, not all of them. The sample lists around 270,000 clones, 80% to 90% occurring once. Membership in each cohort depended on participant-reported clinical history. This clone appeared a single time. This chain links TRBV11-2 with TRBJ2-6; weak D call: TRBD1 (5 bases). Material for sequencing was PBMCs or T cells enriched from blood (not recorded which). This clonotype was obtained from a woman between 25 and 40 years old who had recovered from COVID-19. CDR3 loop: CASSLGRQGTSGANVLTF. CDR3 DNA: TGTGCCAGCAGCTTAGGGCGGCAGGGAACGTCTGGGGCCAACGTCCTGACTTTC.